Detailed here is one T cell receptor (beta chain). Only in-frame clones appear in the TCRdb table, and some are missing; sequencing was by immunoSEQ multiplex PCR. Counted here are over 45,000 clones, approximately 71% occurring once; the ten biggest clones make up 7.5% to 10%. The sample comes from a study of T cell clones after liver transplantation. V was trimmed by 5 bases and J by 5 bases, leaving 12 bases between them. Germline loops: CDR1 SGHAT, CDR2 FQNNGV. The CDR3 spans 14 residues. The sequences come from CD4+ T cells from blood, collected around 52 months after liver transplant. V gene TRBV11-2 combines with J gene TRBJ2-2, with a weak D call TRBD1 (6 bases). This clonotype originated in a human patient who received a liver transplant. Some T cells may be provided by the graft donor. CDR3 DNA sequence: TGTGCCAGCAGCACGGACAGACTTACCGGGGAGCTGTTTTTT. Protein: CASSTDRLTGELFF. Together with reference TRBV11-2 and TRBJ2-2, the CDR3 gives the full variable domain: EAGVAQSPRYKIIEKRQSVAFWCNPISGHATLYWYQQILGQGPKLLIQFQNNGVVDDSQLPKDRFSAERLKGVDSTLKIQPAKLEDSAVYLCASSTDRLTGELFFGEGSRLTVL.